The subject of this entry is one T cell receptor beta chain. Looked up from germline, CDR1 is SGHRS and CDR2 is YFSETQ. Trimming cost V 4 bases and J 4 bases; bases outside gene matches: 10. The CDR3 consists of 15 residues. This sample stems from a study of T cells in Graves' hyperthyroidism and ophthalmopathy. Hyperthyroidism, newly diagnosed and lasting under 2 months, affected patients aged 18 to 65. TCR beta CDR3 sequences were amplified from RNA transcripts. The HTBI primer set served for first-round RT-PCR of the TCR CDR3. TCRdb fed the multiplex PCR reads into MiXCR, producing one record per CDR3 protein. The table records a few hundred thousand distinct CDR3 sequences, roughly 50% of them present only once.

The origin of this receptor is a woman younger than 35 with Graves' hyperthyroidism. The sample taken for sequencing was peripheral blood or thyroid tissue (not recorded which). The chain recombines TRBV5-1 with TRBJ1-2, with 7 bases fitting TRBD1. The CDR3 loop is CASSPDGTATYGYTF. CDR3 sequence (DNA): TGCGCCAGCAGCCCGGACGGGACAGCTACCTATGGCTACACCTTC.